This T cell receptor (beta chain) was documented in a study of blood T cell repertoires in COVID-19. The V gene end was trimmed by 3 bases and the J gene end by 2 bases; junction bases not matched to a gene: 12. Per germline, CDR1 MNHNS and CDR2 SASEGT. CDR3 length: 18 residues. The table came from immunoSEQ multiplex PCR; TCRdb's copy has only in-frame clones and leaves some out. The profile shows approximately 50,000 clones, 86% of them singletons. The V gene is TRBV6-1, the J gene TRBJ1-3, with 8 bases identical to TRBD1. The clonotype originates from a woman older than 75 with acute or convalescent COVID-19. Sequenced sample: peripheral blood. This CDR3 reads CASSEFRSETGAGNTIYF. CDR3 sequence (DNA): TGTGCCAGCAGTGAGTTTAGGAGCGAGACAGGGGCTGGAAACACCATATATTTT.